The 8 T cell receptor beta chains reported below all come from one sample, sequenced in a study of beta chain features in type 1 diabetes. Broader study findings: Moderate yet significant TCRB CDR3 shortening was seen in Type 1 diabetes patients in all four CD4+ subsets.

The isolated RNA, all of it, was reverse transcribed, so expressed TCRB transcripts were what got sequenced. Using immunoSEQ multiplex PCR, the repertoire was profiled, and TCRdb retains in-frame clones only, with some absent. This table holds 500,000 to 650,000 clones, over 10% found once. What these receptors recognize is not known. Sequencing was done on a sample of naive CD4+ T cells from blood. These receptor sequences come from a man younger than 40 with type 1 diabetes.

Of note for this clone: Other DNA sequences in the same sample also yield this CDR3. The rearrangement links TRBV4-3 to TRBJ1-5, with D unclear. This CDR3 has 14 amino acids. V gave up 0 bases and J gave up 2 bases, with 5 bases separating them. From germline, CDR1 is LGHNA and CDR2 YSLEER. CDR3 protein: CASSQDLGNQPQHF. The CDR3 DNA reads TGCGCCAGCAGCCAAGATCTCGGCAATCAGCCCCAGCATTTT.

This clone was found a few times. The rearrangement uses TRBV7-2 and TRBJ2-1; 8 bases line up with TRBD2. Per the germline V gene, CDR1 is SGHTA and CDR2 is FQGNSA. The CDR3 is 14 residues long. The V gene end was trimmed by 4 bases and the J gene end by 10 bases; junction bases not matched to a gene: 9. CDR3 amino acids: CASSSLAGLREQFF. In nucleotides, the CDR3 is TGTGCCAGCAGCTCCTTAGCGGGGCTACGGGAGCAGTTCTTC.

The chain recombines TRBV4-3 with TRBJ1-2, with no clear D. CDR1 and CDR2 (germline): LGHNA, YSLEER. The CDR3 is 18 residues long. V was shortened by 0 bases and J by 0 bases, with 17 bases between the two germline ends. CDR3 in amino acids: CASSQDPSGRPSNYGYTF. The CDR3 nucleotides are TGCGCCAGCAGCCAAGATCCGAGCGGCAGGCCCTCTAACTATGGCTACACCTTC.

This chain connects TRBV6-5 to TRBJ2-3; D may be TRBD2 (6 bases). V was pared by 6 bases and J by 4 bases, with 17 bases between. From germline, CDR1 is MNHEY and CDR2 SVGAGI. The CDR3 totals 15 residues. The CDR3 coding sequence is TGTGCCAGCAGCCGTTTCTTATCGGGGGCAGATACGCAGTATTTT. This sequence encodes CASSRFLSGADTQYF.

This clone was counted between two and nine times. The chain combines TRBV19 with TRBJ2-1; D is possibly TRBD2 (5 bases). CDR1 and CDR2 (germline): LNHDA, SQIVND (reference sequence). The CDR3 is 14 amino acids. V was clipped by 7 bases and J by 11 bases, with 21 bases between them. CDR3 amino acids: CASNPGTGKRKQFF. CDR3 nucleotides: TGTGCCAGTAACCCGGGAACGGGGAAGAGGAAGCAGTTCTTC.

The sample holds a few counts of this clone. The chain carries TRBV19 and TRBJ2-2; possible D gene TRBD1, 6 bases. Germline loops: CDR1 LNHDA, CDR2 SQIVND (reference sequence). The germline V and J ends were trimmed by 8 bases and 2 bases, with 12 bases remaining between them. This CDR3 comprises 14 residues. The CDR3 region has the DNA TGTGCCAGTGCACGGGACACTAACACCGGGGAGCTGTTTTTT. It translates to CASARDTNTGELFF.

The genes are TRBV15 and TRBJ2-2, with 9 bases that match TRBD1. From germline, CDR1 is LNHNV and CDR2 YYDKDF (reference sequence). This CDR3 comprises 14 residues. The ends lost 4 bases at V and 6 bases at J; junction bases unmatched: 3. The CDR3 sequence is CATSIRQGAGELFF. CDR3 DNA: TGTGCCACCAGCATTAGACAGGGGGCCGGGGAGCTGTTTTTT.

This chain uses TRBV25-1 with TRBJ2-7, with D uncertain. The CDR3 is 14 residues long. The ends were cut back, 4 bases at V and 3 bases at J, with 13 bases in the middle. CDR1 is MGHDK, CDR2 SYGVNS, per germline. The CDR3 nucleotides read TGTGCCAGCAGTGCCAGGTCTAATATCTACGAGCAGTACTTC. The encoded protein is CASSARSNIYEQYF.